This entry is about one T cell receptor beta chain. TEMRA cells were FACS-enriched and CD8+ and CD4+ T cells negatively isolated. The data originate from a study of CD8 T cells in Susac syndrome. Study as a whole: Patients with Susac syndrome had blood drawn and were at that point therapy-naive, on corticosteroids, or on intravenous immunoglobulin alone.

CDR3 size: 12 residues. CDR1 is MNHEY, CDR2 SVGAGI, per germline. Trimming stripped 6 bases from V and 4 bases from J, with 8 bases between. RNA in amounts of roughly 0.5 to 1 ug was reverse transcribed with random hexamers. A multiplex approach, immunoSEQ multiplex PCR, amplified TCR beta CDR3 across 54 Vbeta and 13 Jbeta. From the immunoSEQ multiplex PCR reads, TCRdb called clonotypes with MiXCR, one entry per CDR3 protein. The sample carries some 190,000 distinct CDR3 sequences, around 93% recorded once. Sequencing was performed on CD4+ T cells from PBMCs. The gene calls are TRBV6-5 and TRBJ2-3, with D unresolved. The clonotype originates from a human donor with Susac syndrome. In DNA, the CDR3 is TGTGCCAGCAGGGATCAGTCAGATACGCAGTATTTT. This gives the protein CASRDQSDTQYF.